This entry describes one T cell receptor beta chain. Its antigen remains unidentified. RNA, once extracted, was reverse transcribed into cDNA for use as the sequencing template. TCRdb keeps only in-frame clones here, not all; method: immunoSEQ multiplex PCR. The table shows 180,000 or so clones, with roughly 60% occurring only once. Patients with alopecia areata provided lesional scalp punch biopsies as well as peripheral blood. Germline V CDR1 and CDR2: SGHAT, FQNNGV. V was pared by 3 bases and J by 0 bases, with 11 bases between. This CDR3 contains 15 residues. This sample stems from a study of CD8+ T cells in alopecia areata. Study-level background: Tofacitinib was taken orally by treated patients, and the dose was 5 to 10 mg twice daily.

Study conclusions and caveats: Clonality exceeded that of normal scalp in lesional scalp, most notably in alopecia totalis/universalis. Scalp sequencing captures resident alphabeta T cells of normal skin too.

Here the sequenced sample was CD4+ T cells sorted from blood, taken at week 0. The sequence was obtained from a human donor with alopecia areata. The chain employs TRBV11-2 and TRBJ2-5; no clear D. As DNA, the CDR3 is TGTGCCAGCAGCTTGAGACACTTCAACCAAGAGACCCAGTACTTC. Amino acids: CASSLRHFNQETQYF.